This entry lists 21 T cell receptor beta chains sequenced from one sample in a study of CD8+ T cells in alopecia areata. RNA was extracted and reverse transcribed into cDNA as the sequencing template. Measured with immunoSEQ multiplex PCR; TCRdb has only the in-frame clones, and not every one. The table records about 64,000 clones, 44% of them present only once. Source material: NKG2D-low CD8+ T cells sorted from blood. These receptors were obtained from a human donor with alopecia areata.

The V and J genes are TRBV7-9 and TRBJ2-2; no reliable D call. The CDR3 has 13 amino acids. CDR1 and CDR2 (germline): SEHNR, FQNEAQ (reference sequence). Trimming removed 4 bases at V and 2 bases at J, with 5 bases between. CDR3 DNA: TGTGCCAGCAGCTCCGCTAACACCGGGGAGCTGTTTTTT. It codes for CASSSANTGELFF.

The V and J genes are TRBV7-6 and TRBJ2-7, with a weak D call TRBD2 (5 bases). The CDR3 covers 17 residues. The ends were cut back, 2 bases at V and 3 bases at J, with 20 bases in the middle. From germline, CDR1 is SGHVS and CDR2 FNYEAQ. The CDR3 nucleotides are TGTGCCAGCAGCTTATTTACTCCAGCGGAGGTGGGCTACGAGCAGTACTTC. It specifies CASSLFTPAEVGYEQYF.

The J gene is TRBJ2-7, the V gene TRBV11-2; TRBD2 agrees at 9 bases. The germline CDR1 and CDR2 sequences are SGHAT and FQNNGV. This CDR3 has 15 residues. V was pared by 4 bases and J by 5 bases, with 9 bases of the junction left unmatched. The CDR3 DNA is TGTGCCAGCAGCTCAAGCGGGGGGCCCGGGCACGAGCAGTACTTC. Translated, it gives CASSSSGGPGHEQYF.

The CDR3 reads CASSRQGETQYF. DNA of the CDR3: TGTGCCAGCAGCAGACAGGGGGAGACCCAGTACTTC. This sequence joins TRBV7-9 and TRBJ2-5; 8 bases align to TRBD1. Germline V gene sequence: CDR1 SEHNR, CDR2 FQNEAQ (reference sequence). CDR3 length: 12 residues. V shed 5 bases, J shed 5 bases, and the junction held 1 base outside the gene matches.

The CDR3 nucleotides are TGTGCCAGCAGCTCGACCTCGACTAGCCGTTACGAGCAGTACTTC. Translating it yields CASSSTSTSRYEQYF. This chain uses TRBV7-9 with TRBJ2-7; 7 bases fit TRBD2. The CDR3 spans 15 residues. J was trimmed by 4 bases and V by 4 bases; bases with no gene match: 10. The germline V gene has CDR1 SEHNR and CDR2 FQNEAQ (reference sequence).

This rearrangement joins TRBV4-3 to TRBJ2-3; 11 bases agree with TRBD2. The V and J ends lost 1 base and 4 bases, in that order; junction bases with no gene match: 13. In germline, CDR1 is LGHNA, CDR2 YSLEER. This CDR3 is built from 19 residues. CDR3 sequence reads: CASSQVFLTGTSGSDTQYF. Written as DNA, the CDR3 is TGCGCCAGCAGCCAAGTTTTCCTGACCGGGACTAGCGGATCAGATACGCAGTATTTT.

The sample holds a few counts of this clone. The chain carries TRBV23-1 and TRBJ1-6; the D gene is possibly TRBD1 (5 bases). TRBV23-1 is classed as an ORF, of uncertain function. The germline V and J ends were trimmed by 4 bases and 9 bases, with 16 bases remaining between them. CDR3 size: 15 residues. The CDR3 loop is CASSPHRGERSPLHF. The CDR3 DNA is TGCGCCAGCAGTCCCCATAGAGGGGAGCGTTCACCCCTCCACTTT.

The chain combines TRBV4-3 with TRBJ2-7; D gene uncertain. The CDR3 contains 14 residues. V was pared by 5 bases and J by 0 bases, with 11 bases between. Germline V gene data show CDR1 as LGHNA and CDR2 as YSLEER. Written as DNA, the CDR3 is TGCGCCAGCAGCGCCCGAGACGGCTCCTACGAGCAGTACTTC. Protein: CASSARDGSYEQYF.

The J gene is TRBJ1-5, the V gene TRBV4-1; a possible D gene is TRBD1 (5 bases). V lost 4 bases and J lost 6, with 13 bases in between. This CDR3 spans 14 amino acids. The germline gives CDR1 MGHRA, CDR2 YSYEKL. CDR3 in DNA: TGCGCCAGCAGCCTCGGGCAGGGAAGTCAGCCCCAGCATTTT. Protein product: CASSLGQGSQPQHF.

This clone was recorded a few times. This chain connects TRBV6-5 to TRBJ2-7; D call uncertain. The germline V gene has CDR1 MNHEY and CDR2 SVGAGI. The CDR3 consists of 12 residues. V was trimmed by 8 bases and J by 2 bases, leaving 10 bases between them. The CDR3 loop reads CASGFGPYEQYF. Written as DNA, the CDR3 is TGTGCCAGCGGATTCGGGCCCTACGAGCAGTACTTC.

V usage is TRBV27 and J usage is TRBJ1-1; D might be TRBD1 (5 bases). V dropped 0 bases and J dropped 5 bases, with 10 bases sitting between them. The CDR3 consists of 14 residues. Per germline, CDR1 MNHEY and CDR2 SMNVEV (reference sequence). The CDR3 reads CASSLSRVGTEAFF. The CDR3 DNA follows: TGTGCCAGCAGTTTATCCAGGGTAGGGACTGAAGCTTTCTTT.

A single count supports this clone. The CDR3 loop is CASSFQAPEAFF. The DNA for the CDR3 is TGTGCCAGCAGCTTCCAGGCCCCCGAAGCTTTCTTT. The chain links TRBV7-2 to TRBJ1-1, with D unclear. Germline lookup yields CDR1 SGHTA and CDR2 FQGNSA. The CDR3 is 12 residues long. V lost 3 bases, J lost 8 bases, and 10 bases lay in between.

V usage is TRBV5-6 and J usage is TRBJ2-2; D ambiguous. The CDR3 sequence is 13 residues long. V dropped 9 bases and J dropped 6 bases, with 15 bases sitting between them. Germline V gives CDR1 SGHDT, CDR2 YYEEEE. The CDR3: CATTLPGSGELFF. The DNA for the CDR3 is TGTGCCACCACCCTCCCCGGATCCGGGGAGCTGTTTTTT.

The chain recombines TRBV27 with TRBJ2-7, with D hard to call. Per the germline V gene, CDR1 is MNHEY and CDR2 is SMNVEV (reference sequence). CDR3 size: 11 residues. Trimming took off 6 bases at V and 6 bases at J, with 9 bases between the two ends. The CDR3 loop is CASSRASEQYF. The CDR3 coding sequence is TGTGCCAGCAGCCGTGCTAGCGAGCAGTACTTC.

The V call is TRBV5-1, the J call TRBJ2-1; the D is unclear. This CDR3 is 16 amino acids long. In germline, CDR1 is SGHRS, CDR2 YFSETQ. V lost 0 bases and J 0 bases, leaving 10 bases between the germline ends. CDR3 nucleotide sequence: TGCGCCAGCAGCTTGGCCGGCCTGAGCTCCTACAATGAGCAGTTCTTC. Its translation: CASSLAGLSSYNEQFF. Using reference TRBV5-1 and TRBJ2-1 for the parts outside the CDR3, the full variable domain is KAGVTQTPRYLIKTRGQQVTLSCSPISGHRSVSWYQQTPGQGLQFLFEYFSETQRNKGNFPGRFSGRQFSNSRSEMNVSTLELGDSALYLCASSLAGLSSYNEQFFGPGTRLTVL.

This sequence joins TRBV5-6 and TRBJ1-6; D remains ambiguous. Germline V gene lookup returns CDR1 SGHDT and CDR2 YYEEEE. CDR3 size: 13 residues. V lost 0 bases and J 14 bases, leaving 12 bases between the germline ends. The chain's CDR3 is CASSLASGGALHF. In nucleotides, the CDR3 is TGTGCCAGCAGCTTGGCCTCCGGAGGAGCCCTCCACTTT.

V and J are TRBV6-5 and TRBJ1-5; 7 bases are shared with TRBD1. From germline, CDR1 is MNHEY and CDR2 SVGAGI. The length of the CDR3 is 15 residues. The ends lost 4 bases at V and 1 base at J; junction bases unmatched: 4. Here the CDR3 DNA reads TGTGCCAGCAGTTCCGACAGGGAAAGCAATCAGCCCCAGCATTTT. It translates to CASSSDRESNQPQHF.

This clone was recorded a few times. The chain links TRBV7-9 to TRBJ2-1, with 7 bases identical to TRBD1. The V gene's germline CDR1 is SEHNR and CDR2 FQNEAQ (reference sequence). The CDR3 is 13 amino acids. Trimming took 5 bases from V and 7 from J; bases not matched to a gene: 5. CDR3 region: CASSLTGENEQFF. In DNA, the CDR3 is TGTGCCAGCAGCCTTACAGGGGAGAATGAGCAGTTCTTC.

This chain links TRBV2 with TRBJ2-1; no definite D call. V was pared by 8 bases and J by 5 bases, with 4 bases between. The CDR3 runs 10 residues. CDR1 is SNHLY, CDR2 FYNNEI, per germline. The CDR3 sequence is CASDNNEQFF. The CDR3 DNA follows: TGTGCCAGCGATAACAATGAGCAGTTCTTC.

The rearrangement links TRBV9 to TRBJ2-7, with TRBD2 identical over 9 bases. After removal of 4 bases from V and 1 base from J, the junction contained 9 bases not matched to a gene. The CDR3 length is 16 residues. The germline V gene has CDR1 SGDLS and CDR2 YYNGEE. CDR3 DNA: TGTGCCAGCAGCCACGGCGGGAGGGAATCGTCCTACGAGCAGTACTTC. Translated, it gives CASSHGGRESSYEQYF.

J is TRBJ2-7 and V is TRBV4-1; 10 bases agree with TRBD2. Losses at the gene ends were 2 bases for V and 4 bases for J; bases not matched to a gene: 5. The CDR3 runs 15 residues. The germline gives CDR1 MGHRA, CDR2 YSYEKL. Here the CDR3 reads CASSQHLAGAYEQYF. The CDR3 DNA sequence: TGCGCCAGCAGCCAACATCTAGCGGGAGCTTACGAGCAGTACTTC.